This record concerns one T cell receptor beta chain sequence. Method: immunoSEQ multiplex PCR; TCRdb's copy keeps in-frame clones and lacks some. The sample has about 21,000 clones; around three quarters are singletons. The CDR3 extends over 16 amino acids. CDR1 is SGDLS, CDR2 YYNGEE, per germline. With 3 bases clipped from V and 4 bases from J, the junction kept 5 bases outside the gene matches. The sample comes from a study of OX40 agonist ivuxolimab in advanced cancers. Study in general: In this trial design, patients received ivuxolimab intravenously at 0.01 to 10 mg/kg every 2 weeks.

The rearrangement uses TRBV9 and TRBJ2-1; TRBD2 aligns across 12 bases. This sample comprised CD4+ or CD8+ T cells sorted from blood, obtained in a trial of the OX40 agonist ivuxolimab. This receptor was obtained from an adult with an advanced solid tumor such as melanoma, head and neck, liver or kidney cancer. In DNA, the CDR3 is TGTGCCAGCAGCGCGGGGGGGACTAGCGGGTACAATGAGCAGTTCTTC. This gives the protein CASSAGGTSGYNEQFF.